Below are 25 T cell receptor beta chains sequenced from a single sample in a study of shared clonotypes between healthy human individuals. The data were produced by immunoSEQ multiplex PCR, yet TCRdb's version contains in-frame clones alone and is incomplete. The sample consists of about 110,000 clones, over 65% of them appearing once. Sequenced input: memory CD8+ T cells sorted from blood. As for subset: CD45RO+ cells pooled with CCR7-negative TemRA cells. These receptors all stem from a woman between 25 and 40 years old in good health.

The rearrangement uses TRBV5-4 and TRBJ2-1; 12 bases agree with TRBD2. V lost 3 bases, J lost 4 bases, and 14 bases stayed unmatched. The CDR3 runs 19 residues. Germline CDR1 is SGHNT and CDR2 is YYREEE (reference sequence). This CDR3 is CASSSLGLAGRGGYNEQFF. CDR3 bases: TGTGCCAGCAGCTCCCTCGGACTAGCGGGACGAGGGGGGTACAATGAGCAGTTCTTC.

This clone has at least ten counts. The sample has other DNA sequences that encode this CDR3 too. This chain links TRBV5-5 with TRBJ2-7; TRBD2 matches at 10 bases. The germline V gene has CDR1 SGHKS and CDR2 YYEKEE (reference sequence). The CDR3 extends over 15 amino acids. The V gene end was trimmed by 1 base and the J gene end by 2 bases; junction bases not matched to a gene: 3. CDR3 DNA: TGTGCCAGCAGCTTGACTAGCGGGATCACCTACGAGCAGTACTTC. Translated: CASSLTSGITYEQYF. Full variable domain (remainder filled in from reference TRBV5-5 and TRBJ2-7): DAGVTQSPTHLIKTRGQQVTLRCSPISGHKSVSWYQQVLGQGPQFIFQYYEKEERGRGNFPDRFSARQFPNYSSELNVNALLLGDSALYLCASSLTSGITYEQYFGPGTRLTVT.

The rearrangement links TRBV28 to TRBJ1-5; D is possibly TRBD1 (6 bases). CDR1 is MDHEN, CDR2 SYDVKM, per germline. The CDR3 covers 14 residues. Trimming left V 5 bases short and J 3 bases short, with 11 bases between. As DNA, the CDR3 is TGTGCCAGCAGTAGGGGGGCTGACAATCAGCCCCAGCATTTT. This codes for CASSRGADNQPQHF.

The chain employs TRBV2 and TRBJ1-1, with unresolved D. The CDR3 has 15 amino acids. Per germline, CDR1 SNHLY and CDR2 FYNNEI. Trimming stripped 1 base from V and 2 bases from J, with 11 bases between. The CDR3 nucleotides read TGTGCCAGCAGTGAAGTCACGGCTGCTAACACTGAAGCTTTCTTT. Translating it yields CASSEVTAANTEAFF.

This clone was observed a single time. This chain joins TRBV7-9 and TRBJ1-3; D not resolved. Germline CDR1 is SEHNR and CDR2 is FQNEAQ (reference sequence). The CDR3 spans 17 residues. Trimming pared 5 bases from V and 0 bases from J, leaving 17 bases between. The CDR3 nucleotides read TGTGCCAGCAGCCCACCTAGCGGCGGGCCCTCTGGAAACACCATATATTTT. This codes for CASSPPSGGPSGNTIYF.

The genes are TRBV10-3 and TRBJ2-2; the match to TRBD2 covers 7 bases. V shed 11 bases, J shed 3 bases, and the junction held 9 bases outside the gene matches. The CDR3 contains 14 residues. Per germline, CDR1 ENHRY and CDR2 SYGVKD. CDR3 bases: TGTGCCTCGCGGGGGACTACCGACACCGGGGAGCTGTTTTTT. Protein product: CASRGTTDTGELFF.

This clone was observed a few times. This sequence joins TRBV25-1 and TRBJ2-5; 9 bases agree with TRBD1. The J call is uncertain, as TRBJ2-7 better fits the DNA end. This CDR3 spans 15 amino acids. CDR1 and CDR2 from the germline V gene are MGHDK and SYGVNS. The CDR3 DNA sequence: TGTGCCACTAATCCCGGACAGGGGCAAACCTACGAGCAGTACTTC. This encodes CATNPGQGQTYEQYF.

The chain links TRBV9 to TRBJ2-7, with D perhaps assigned TRBD1 or TRBD2 (7 bases each). This CDR3 spans 14 amino acids. Germline V lookup: CDR1 SGDLS, CDR2 YYNGEE. V lost 3 bases, J lost 2 bases, and 12 bases lay in between. The CDR3 bases are TGTGCCAGCAGCGAGGGGGGGACAGCCTACGAGCAGTACTTC. It codes for CASSEGGTAYEQYF.

The chain combines TRBV6-1 with TRBJ2-3; 8 nucleotides line up with TRBD2. Germline lookup yields CDR1 MNHNS and CDR2 SASEGT. The CDR3 loop spans 16 amino acids. The trim removed 4 bases at V and 3 bases at J, leaving 9 bases unmatched. CDR3 sequence: CASSGFGLAETDTQYF. The CDR3 nucleotides read TGTGCCAGCAGTGGATTTGGACTAGCAGAAACAGATACGCAGTATTTT.

This clone showed up just a few times. The gene calls are TRBV15 and TRBJ2-3, with D uncertain. The CDR3 consists of 15 residues. The germline V gene encodes CDR1 LNHNV and CDR2 YYDKDF (reference sequence). Trimming shortened V by 4 bases and J by 1 base, and 12 bases separated the two germline ends. This CDR3 is CATSTGPEGTDTQYF. CDR3 nucleotide sequence: TGTGCCACCAGCACCGGCCCCGAGGGCACAGATACGCAGTATTTT. Filled out from reference TRBV15 and TRBJ2-3, the complete variable domain reads DAMVIQNPRYQVTQFGKPVTLSCSQTLNHNVMYWYQQKSSQAPKLLFHYYDKDFNNEADTPDNFQSRRPNTSFCFLDIRSPGLGDTAMYLCATSTGPEGTDTQYFGPGTRLTVL.

The chain combines TRBV28 with TRBJ2-5, with D possibly matching TRBD1 (5 bases). This CDR3 is 14 amino acids long. Per the germline V gene, CDR1 is MDHEN and CDR2 is SYDVKM. Trimming stripped 2 bases from V and 1 base from J, with 8 bases between. CDR3 nucleotides: TGTGCCAGCAGTTTAAGGGGCTTCCAAGAGACCCAGTACTTC. This translates into CASSLRGFQETQYF.

The rearrangement uses TRBV14 and TRBJ2-7, with 7 bases that match TRBD1. Per the germline V gene, CDR1 is SGHDN and CDR2 is FVKESK. J gave up 2 bases and V 0 bases, and 10 bases lay outside the gene matches. The CDR3 is 17 amino acids. CDR3 sequence: CASSQETGQMPPYEQYF. The CDR3 nucleotides read TGTGCCAGCAGCCAAGAAACGGGACAGATGCCCCCCTACGAGCAGTACTTC.

The rearrangement links TRBV4-1 to TRBJ2-7; 10 nucleotides line up with TRBD2. Germline loops: CDR1 MGHRA, CDR2 YSYEKL. The ends lost 1 base at V and 1 base at J; junction bases unmatched: 7. This CDR3 region has 17 residues. CDR3 coding DNA: TGCGCCAGCAGCCAAGTACCAGCGGGAGGGGGGTCCTACGAGCAGTACTTC. Amino acid sequence: CASSQVPAGGGSYEQYF.

This clone was found a few times. The V gene is TRBV9, the J gene TRBJ2-7; 14 bases fit TRBD2. The CDR3 is 15 residues long. J was trimmed by 5 bases and V by 4 bases; bases with no gene match: 5. CDR1 is SGDLS, CDR2 YYNGEE, per germline. CDR3 nucleotide sequence: TGTGCCAGCAGCCCCCAGGGACTAGCGGGAGACGAGCAGTACTTC. As protein: CASSPQGLAGDEQYF.

The rearrangement uses TRBV19 and TRBJ1-4; D is ambiguous. Per the germline V gene, CDR1 is LNHDA and CDR2 is SQIVND (reference sequence). Between the trimmed V and J ends, which lost 8 bases and 5 bases, there was a span of 12 bases. There are 13 residues in the CDR3. The CDR3 sequence: CASAQPTNEKLFF. In nucleotides, the CDR3 is TGTGCCAGTGCACAGCCCACAAATGAAAAACTGTTTTTT.

The rearrangement links TRBV5-4 to TRBJ2-7; 12 nucleotides align to TRBD2. The CDR3 has 15 amino acids. V trimming: 5 bases; J trimming: 3 bases; junction bases outside the gene matches: 6. Germline V gene lookup returns CDR1 SGHNT and CDR2 YYREEE (reference sequence). The CDR3 reads CASRSRLAGVYEQYF. In DNA form, the CDR3 reads TGTGCCAGCAGATCCCGACTAGCGGGAGTCTACGAGCAGTACTTC.

The V gene is TRBV18, the J gene TRBJ2-1; D is unresolved. V lost 0 bases and J 0 bases, leaving 9 bases between the germline ends. This CDR3 is built from 16 residues. CDR1 KGHSH and CDR2 LQKENI come from the germline V gene. CDR3 amino acids: CASSPPPAYSYNEQFF. The CDR3 DNA follows: TGTGCCAGCTCACCACCGCCGGCTTACTCCTACAATGAGCAGTTCTTC.

Only a few counts were recorded for this clone. J is TRBJ1-2 and V is TRBV6-6, with 9 bases identical to TRBD1. Germline loops: CDR1 MNHNY, CDR2 SVGAGI (reference sequence). V lost 3 bases, J lost 5 bases, and 7 bases stayed unmatched. There are 15 residues in the CDR3. CDR3 residues: CASSYFRTGDYGYTF. The CDR3 DNA reads TGTGCCAGCAGTTATTTCCGGACAGGGGATTATGGCTACACCTTC.

CDR3 region: CASSVEVAGAGTEAFF. CDR3 sequence (DNA): TGTGCCAGCAGCGTAGAAGTGGCGGGGGCAGGTACTGAAGCTTTCTTT. The chain carries TRBV9 and TRBJ1-1; tentatively, D is TRBD1 (6 bases). Germline V gives CDR1 SGDLS, CDR2 YYNGEE. This CDR3 comprises 16 residues. Trimming removed 0 bases from V and 5 bases from J, with 17 bases in between.

The genes are TRBV5-1 and TRBJ2-3; 9 positions match TRBD1. Germline CDR1 SGHRS, CDR2 YFSETQ. Trimming removed 5 bases from V and 2 bases from J; junction bases left unmatched: 6. This CDR3 is 15 amino acids long. This chain's CDR3 is CASRRGQGATDTQYF. The DNA for the CDR3 is TGCGCCAGCAGGAGGGGACAGGGTGCCACAGATACGCAGTATTTT.

The CDR3 coding sequence is TGTGCCAGCAAAGCAACTAGCGGGAATGGAGAGACCCAGTACTTC. Protein sequence: CASKATSGNGETQYF. V usage is TRBV19 and J usage is TRBJ2-5, with 10 positions matching TRBD2. V gave up 9 bases and J gave up 4 bases; unmatched junction bases: 11. CDR1 and CDR2 (germline): LNHDA, SQIVND (reference sequence). The CDR3 length is 15 residues.

There are many counts of this clone. This rearrangement joins TRBV19 to TRBJ2-1, with 10 bases fitting TRBD2. CDR1 and CDR2 from the germline V gene are LNHDA and SQIVND (reference sequence). This CDR3 comprises 13 residues. V trimming: 8 bases; J trimming: 7 bases; junction bases outside the gene matches: 5. The CDR3: CASAGTSVNEQFF. DNA of the CDR3: TGTGCCAGTGCCGGGACTAGCGTTAATGAGCAGTTCTTC.

The chain links TRBV2 to TRBJ2-3, with 12 bases identical to TRBD1. The ends lost 7 bases at V and 4 bases at J; junction bases unmatched: 21. The CDR3 is 20 amino acids. The germline CDR1 and CDR2 sequences are SNHLY and FYNNEI. The CDR3 loop reads CASTGTGGLPIGPLPDTQYF. The CDR3 nucleotides are TGTGCCAGCACTGGGACAGGGGGCTTGCCAATAGGTCCCCTCCCAGATACGCAGTATTTT.

The chain links TRBV4-1 to TRBJ2-7; 10 bases match TRBD2. Trimming removed 0 bases from V and 8 bases from J; junction bases left unmatched: 16. The CDR3 runs to 18 residues. Per germline, CDR1 MGHRA and CDR2 YSYEKL. The CDR3 loop is CASSQDRVLAGAKTQQYF. CDR3 sequence (DNA): TGCGCCAGCAGCCAAGATCGGGTTCTAGCGGGAGCGAAAACCCAGCAGTACTTC.

This clone was seen a few times. This may be a read error: a much more frequent sequence differs by one nucleotide. The V and J genes are TRBV7-4 and TRBJ2-6; tentatively, D is TRBD2 (5 bases). The CDR3 covers 18 residues. V shed 5 bases and J shed 1 base, with 18 bases lying between them. Germline CDR1 reads SGHVT; CDR2 reads SQSDAQ. The CDR3 nucleotides are TGTGCCAGCAGCCAAAACAGTCACGGGGAATCTGGGGCCAACGTCCTGACTTTC. Its protein product is CASSQNSHGESGANVLTF. The whole variable domain, remainder taken from reference TRBV7-4 and TRBJ2-6, is GAGVSQSPRYKVAKRGRDVALRCDSISGHVTLYWYRQTLGQGSEVLTYSQSDAQRDKSGRPSGRFSAERPERSVSTLKIQRTEQGDSAVYLCASSQNSHGESGANVLTFGAGSRLTVL.